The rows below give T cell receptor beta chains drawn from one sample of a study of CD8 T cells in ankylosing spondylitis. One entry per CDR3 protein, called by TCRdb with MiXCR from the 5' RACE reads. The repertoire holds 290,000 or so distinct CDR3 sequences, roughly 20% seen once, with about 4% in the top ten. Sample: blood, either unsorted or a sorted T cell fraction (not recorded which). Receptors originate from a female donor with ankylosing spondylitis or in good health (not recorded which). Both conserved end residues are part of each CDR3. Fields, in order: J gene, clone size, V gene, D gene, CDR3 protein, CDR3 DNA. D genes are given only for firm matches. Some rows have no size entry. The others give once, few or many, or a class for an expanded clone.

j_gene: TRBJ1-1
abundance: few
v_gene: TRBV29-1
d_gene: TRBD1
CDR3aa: CSGGGWGNTEAFF
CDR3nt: TGCAGCGGAGGGGGCTGGGGTAACACTGAAGCTTTCTTT

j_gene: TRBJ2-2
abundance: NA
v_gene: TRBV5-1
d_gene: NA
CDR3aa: CASSLTPTGELFF
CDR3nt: TGCGCCAGCAGCTTGACACCCACCGGGGAGCTGTTTTTT

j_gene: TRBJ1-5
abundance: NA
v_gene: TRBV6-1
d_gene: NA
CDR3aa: CASRPGTGYSNQPQHF
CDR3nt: TGTGCCAGCAGACCCGGGACCGGCTATAGCAATCAGCCCCAGCATTTT

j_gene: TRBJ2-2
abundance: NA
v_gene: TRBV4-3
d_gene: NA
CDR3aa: CASSQDLRERAGELFF
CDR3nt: TGCGCCAGCAGCCAAGATCTACGGGAGCGCGCCGGGGAGCTGTTTTTT

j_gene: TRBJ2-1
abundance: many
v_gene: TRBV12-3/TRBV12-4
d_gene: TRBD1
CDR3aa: CASLDREGPNEQFF
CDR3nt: TGTGCCAGCTTAGACAGGGAAGGGCCCAATGAGCAGTTCTTC

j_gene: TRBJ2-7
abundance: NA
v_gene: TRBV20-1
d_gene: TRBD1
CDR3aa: CSAIDRGEYF
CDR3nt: TGCAGTGCTATCGACAGGGGGGAGTACTTC

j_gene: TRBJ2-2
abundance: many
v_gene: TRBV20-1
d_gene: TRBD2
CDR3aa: CSARPPGRGGAGELFF
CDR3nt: TGCAGTGCTAGACCCCCCGGGAGGGGAGGGGCCGGGGAGCTGTTTTTT

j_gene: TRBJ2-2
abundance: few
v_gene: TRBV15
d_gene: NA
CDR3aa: CATSRDIVGTGELFF
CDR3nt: TGTGCCACCAGCAGAGATATCGTCGGCACCGGGGAGCTGTTTTTT

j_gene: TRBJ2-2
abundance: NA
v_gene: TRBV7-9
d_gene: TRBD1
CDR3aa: CASSLRDRDTGELFF
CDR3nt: TGTGCCAGTTCTCTCCGGGACAGGGATACCGGGGAGCTGTTTTTT

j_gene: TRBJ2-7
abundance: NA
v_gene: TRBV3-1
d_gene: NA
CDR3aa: CASSQSHEQYF
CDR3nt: TGTGCCAGCAGCCAGTCCCACGAGCAGTACTTC

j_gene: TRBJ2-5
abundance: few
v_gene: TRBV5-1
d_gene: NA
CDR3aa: CASSLVPGRETQYF
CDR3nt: TGCGCCAGCAGCCTTGTGCCAGGGCGAGAGACCCAGTACTTC

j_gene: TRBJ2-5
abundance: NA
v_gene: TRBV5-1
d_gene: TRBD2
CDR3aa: CASSLALAGETQYF
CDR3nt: TGCGCCAGCAGCTTGGCCTTAGCGGGAGAAACCCAGTACTTC

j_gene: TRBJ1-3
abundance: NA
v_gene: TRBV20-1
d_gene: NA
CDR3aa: CSASRNRGNTIYF
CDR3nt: TGCAGTGCTAGCCGGAACAGGGGAAACACCATATATTTT

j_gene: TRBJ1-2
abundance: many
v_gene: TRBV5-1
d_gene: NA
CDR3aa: CASSLVTDYGYTF
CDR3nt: TGCGCCAGCAGCTTGGTGACGGACTATGGCTACACCTTC

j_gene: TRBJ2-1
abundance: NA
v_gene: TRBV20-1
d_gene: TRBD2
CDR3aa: CSAGTSGSPYNEQFF
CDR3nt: TGCAGTGCTGGGACTAGCGGGAGTCCCTACAATGAGCAGTTCTTC

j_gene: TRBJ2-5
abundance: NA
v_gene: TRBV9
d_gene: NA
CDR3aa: CASSVDSQETQYF
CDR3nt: TGTGCCAGCAGCGTAGACAGCCAAGAGACCCAGTACTTC

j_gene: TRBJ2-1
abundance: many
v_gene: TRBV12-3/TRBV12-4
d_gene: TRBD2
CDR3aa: CASSLAGGTYEQFF
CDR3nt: TGTGCCAGCAGCCTGGCGGGAGGGACCTATGAGCAGTTCTTC

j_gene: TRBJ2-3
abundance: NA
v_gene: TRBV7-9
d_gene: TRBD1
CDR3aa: CASSPTGGLGDTQYF
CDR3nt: TGTGCCAGCAGCCCCACAGGGGGCCTCGGGGATACGCAGTATTTT

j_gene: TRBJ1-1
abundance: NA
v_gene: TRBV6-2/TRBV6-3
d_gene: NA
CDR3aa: CASKGQRLEPAFF
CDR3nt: TGTGCCAGCAAGGGACAACGCCTCGAACCGGCTTTCTTT

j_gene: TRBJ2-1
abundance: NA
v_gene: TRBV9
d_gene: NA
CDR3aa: CASSFRDPGGQFF
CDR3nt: TGTGCCAGCAGCTTCCGGGACCCCGGTGGGCAGTTCTTC

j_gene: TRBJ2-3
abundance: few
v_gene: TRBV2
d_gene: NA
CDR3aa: CASRPTGADTQYF
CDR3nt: TGTGCCAGCAGGCCGACCGGGGCAGATACGCAGTATTTT

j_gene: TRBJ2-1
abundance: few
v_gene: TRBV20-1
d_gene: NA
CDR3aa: CSAREPYNEQFF
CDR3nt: TGCAGTGCGAGGGAGCCCTACAATGAGCAGTTCTTC

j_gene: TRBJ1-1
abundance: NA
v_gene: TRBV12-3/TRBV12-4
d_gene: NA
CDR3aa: CASRRGTLNTEAFF
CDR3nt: TGTGCCAGCCGGAGGGGGACATTGAACACTGAAGCTTTCTTT

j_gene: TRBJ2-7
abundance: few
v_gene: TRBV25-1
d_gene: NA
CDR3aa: CASSIGIRNEQYF
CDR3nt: TGTGCCAGCAGTATTGGTATACGCAACGAGCAGTACTTC

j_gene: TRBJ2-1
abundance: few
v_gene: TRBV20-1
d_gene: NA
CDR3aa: CSASIGRGSYNEQFF
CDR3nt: TGCAGTGCCAGTATTGGGCGGGGCTCCTACAATGAGCAGTTCTTC

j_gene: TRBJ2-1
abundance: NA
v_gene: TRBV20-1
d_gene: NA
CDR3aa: CSASSSYNEQFF
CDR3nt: TGCAGTGCTAGTAGCTCCTACAATGAGCAGTTCTTC

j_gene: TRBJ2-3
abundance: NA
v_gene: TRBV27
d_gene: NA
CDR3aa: CASSSPSRESTDTQYF
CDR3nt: TGTGCCAGCAGTTCCCCCTCACGGGAAAGCACAGATACGCAGTATTTT

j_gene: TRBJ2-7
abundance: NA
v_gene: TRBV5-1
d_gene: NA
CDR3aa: CASSFQGNYEQYF
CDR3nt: TGCGCCAGCAGCTTTCAGGGAAACTACGAGCAGTACTTC

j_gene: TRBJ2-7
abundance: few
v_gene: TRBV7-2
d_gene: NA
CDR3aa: CASSLTARSSYEQYF
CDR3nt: TGTGCCAGCAGCTTAACGGCCAGGAGCTCCTACGAGCAGTACTTC

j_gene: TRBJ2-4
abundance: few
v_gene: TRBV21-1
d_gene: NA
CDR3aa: CASSRRRLENIQYF
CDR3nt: TGTGCCAGCAGCAGAAGGAGACTAGAAAACATTCAGTACTTC

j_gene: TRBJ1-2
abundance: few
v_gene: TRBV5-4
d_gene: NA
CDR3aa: CASSLAGRSNYGYTF
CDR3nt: TGTGCCAGCAGCTTGGCGGGGAGATCTAACTATGGCTACACCTTC

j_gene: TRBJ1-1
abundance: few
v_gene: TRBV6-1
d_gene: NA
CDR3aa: CASTRGANTEAFF
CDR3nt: TGTGCCAGCACGCGGGGGGCGAACACTGAAGCTTTCTTT

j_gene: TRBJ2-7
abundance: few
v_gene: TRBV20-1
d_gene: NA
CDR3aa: CSAHDHAYEQYF
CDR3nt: TGCAGTGCTCATGACCACGCCTACGAGCAGTACTTC

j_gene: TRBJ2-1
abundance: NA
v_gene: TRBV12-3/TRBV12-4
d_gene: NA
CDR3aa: CASRPRLYNEQFF
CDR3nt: TGTGCCAGCAGACCCCGACTTTACAATGAGCAGTTCTTC

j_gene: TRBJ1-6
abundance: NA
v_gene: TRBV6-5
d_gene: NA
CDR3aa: CASGRGGSSPLHF
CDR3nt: TGTGCCAGCGGACGCGGGGGTTCTTCACCCCTCCACTTT

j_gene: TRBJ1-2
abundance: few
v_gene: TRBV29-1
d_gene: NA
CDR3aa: CSVEDLGVGYGYTF
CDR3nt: TGCAGCGTTGAAGATCTGGGGGTGGGCTATGGCTACACCTTC

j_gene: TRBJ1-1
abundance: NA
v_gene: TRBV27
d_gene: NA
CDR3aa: CASSLSRVPGGTEAFF
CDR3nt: TGTGCCAGCAGTTTGTCCCGGGTCCCCGGGGGGACTGAAGCTTTCTTT

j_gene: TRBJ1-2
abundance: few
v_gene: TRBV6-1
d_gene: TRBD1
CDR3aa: CASSLRGEGGYTF
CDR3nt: TGTGCCAGCAGCCTCAGGGGGGAGGGTGGCTACACCTTC

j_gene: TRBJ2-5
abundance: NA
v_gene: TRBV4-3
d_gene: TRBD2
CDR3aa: CASSQLAGGETQYF
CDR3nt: TGCGCCAGCAGCCAATTAGCGGGAGGGGAGACCCAGTACTTC

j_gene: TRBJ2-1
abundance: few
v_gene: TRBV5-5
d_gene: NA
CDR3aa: CASLLTVSYNEQFF
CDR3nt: TGTGCCAGCCTCCTGACAGTCTCCTACAATGAGCAGTTCTTC

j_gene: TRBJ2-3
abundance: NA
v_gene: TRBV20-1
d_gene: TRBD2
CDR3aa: CSAREGRELDTQYF
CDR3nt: TGCAGTGCTAGAGAAGGGCGGGAGTTAGATACGCAGTATTTT

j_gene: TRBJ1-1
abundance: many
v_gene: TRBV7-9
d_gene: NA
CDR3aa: CASTLTANTEAFF
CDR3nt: TGTGCCAGCACCCTGACGGCTAACACTGAAGCTTTCTTT

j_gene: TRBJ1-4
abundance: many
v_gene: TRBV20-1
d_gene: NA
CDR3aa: CSASRVREKLFF
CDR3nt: TGCAGTGCTAGTCGTGTTAGGGAAAAACTGTTTTTT